This TCR beta chain was identified during a study of blood T cell repertoires in COVID-19. The CDR3 extends over 14 amino acids. V gave up 2 bases and J gave up 8 bases, with 12 bases separating them. CDR1 is LGHDT and CDR2 is YNNKEL in the germline V gene (reference sequence). In the source study's methods: Nucleated cell counts were estimated from reference gene primer amplification. Libraries were prepared by immunoSEQ multiplex PCR; TCRdb keeps only in-frame clonotypes and omits some of them. For V, J and clone size, that table is used; D and trimming come from the DNA. The table lists approximately 670,000 clones, 85% to 90% of them singletons.

The chain uses TRBV3-1 (or the pseudogene TRBV3-2) and TRBJ1-4; the D is unclear. The specimen was peripheral blood. The source is a woman younger than 35 with acute or convalescent COVID-19. The CDR3 DNA reads TGTGCCAGCAGCCAACGGGGTTTGGACGAAAAACTGTTTTTT. Translated, it gives CASSQRGLDEKLFF.